The clone carrying this T cell receptor beta chain was picked up a small number of times. The data are from a study of T-cell reconstitution after alpha-beta-depleted transplantation in children. The authors prepared the TCRbeta library with unique molecular identifiers. One entry per CDR3 protein results from TCRdb running MiXCR on the PCR reads. The sample records some 300,000 distinct CDR3 sequences, over 9% being singletons. Trimming left V 3 bases short and J 2 bases short, with 11 bases between. The germline V gene encodes CDR1 SQVTM and CDR2 ANQGSEA. There are 14 residues in the CDR3. The gene calls are TRBV29-1 and TRBJ1-5; TRBD1 is a possible D gene (6 bases). Specimen: PBMCs from the stem cell graft donor, collected from the stem cell graft. This clonotype was obtained from a human donor who donated a stem cell graft to a child with acute lymphoblastic leukemia. This CDR3 is CSVENGQCNQPQHF. As DNA, the CDR3 is TGCAGCGTTGAGAATGGACAGTGCAATCAGCCCCAGCATTTT.